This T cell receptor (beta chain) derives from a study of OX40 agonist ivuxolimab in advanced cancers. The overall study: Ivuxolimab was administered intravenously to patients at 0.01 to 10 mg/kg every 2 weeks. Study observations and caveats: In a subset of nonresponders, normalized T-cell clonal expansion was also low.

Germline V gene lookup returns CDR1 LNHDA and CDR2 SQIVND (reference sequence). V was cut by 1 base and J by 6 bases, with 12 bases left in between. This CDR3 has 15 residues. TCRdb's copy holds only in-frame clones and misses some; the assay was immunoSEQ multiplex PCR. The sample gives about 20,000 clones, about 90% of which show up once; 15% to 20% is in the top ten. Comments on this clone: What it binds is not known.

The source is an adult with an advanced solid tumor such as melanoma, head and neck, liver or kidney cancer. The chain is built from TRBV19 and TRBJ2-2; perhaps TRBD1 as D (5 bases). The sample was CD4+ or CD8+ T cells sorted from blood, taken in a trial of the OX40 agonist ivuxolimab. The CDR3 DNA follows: TGTGCCAGTAGTATAGTCCAGGGATCGGCCGGGGAGCTGTTTTTT. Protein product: CASSIVQGSAGELFF.